The present T cell receptor beta chain was sequenced within a study of control samples from healthy donors and cancer patients. Some clones are missing from TCRdb's copy, which holds only in-frame ones; the method was immunoSEQ multiplex PCR. This table has about 130,000 clones, roughly 90% appearing once. From germline, CDR1 is LNHDA and CDR2 SQIVND (reference sequence). This CDR3 spans 14 amino acids. The V and J ends lost 2 bases and 3 bases respectively, with 10 bases between them. V gene TRBV19 combines with J gene TRBJ1-2; possible D gene TRBD1, 5 bases. The clonotype comes from a man in his forties in good health. Sequencing used blood. CDR3 protein: CASSIPGHDYGYTF. The CDR3 DNA sequence: TGTGCCAGTAGTATACCAGGGCATGACTATGGCTACACCTTC. Complete variable domain (other parts from reference TRBV19 and TRBJ1-2): DGGITQSPKYLFRKEGQNVTLSCEQNLNHDAMYWYRQDPGQGLRLIYYSQIVNDFQKGDIAEGYSVSREKKESFPLTVTSAQKNPTAFYLCASSIPGHDYGYTFGSGTRLTVV.